These T cell receptor beta chains were read from a single sample in a study of shared clonotypes between healthy human individuals. Measured with immunoSEQ multiplex PCR; TCRdb has only the in-frame clones, and not every one. The data contain millions of clones, more than 80% of them singletons. The sequenced sample consisted of naive CD4+ T cells sorted from blood. All receptors come from a man between 18 and 29 years old in good health. CDR3s include the opening cysteine and the closing phenylalanine or tryptophan.

CDR3: CARSAYRGRKETQYF
V: TRBV5-3
J: TRBJ2-5

CDR3: CASNNRGYEQYF
V: TRBV2
J: TRBJ2-7

CDR3: CASSLRGSNTEAFF
V: TRBV4-1
J: TRBJ1-1

CDR3: CASRPGQGAISGYTF
V: TRBV6-4
J: TRBJ1-2

CDR3: CASRWTGNNEQFF
V: TRBV6-7
J: TRBJ2-1

CDR3: CASSLEGTGSYNEQFF
V: TRBV5-1
J: TRBJ2-1

CDR3: CASNAGGSYEQYF
V: TRBV6-6
J: TRBJ2-7

CDR3: CSVGGTGLSSTEAFF
V: TRBV29-1
J: TRBJ1-1

CDR3: CASSWTSGKGNEQFF
V: TRBV5-1
J: TRBJ2-1

CDR3: CASRRSGNEKLFF
V: TRBV27
J: TRBJ1-4

CDR3: CASSYSYGGGKGYTF
V: TRBV6-5
J: TRBJ1-2

CDR3: CASSLAPLSPLHF
V: TRBV11-2
J: TRBJ1-6

CDR3: CASRGGNTGELFF
V: TRBV2
J: TRBJ2-2

CDR3: CASSVPANTEAFF
V: TRBV6-1
J: TRBJ1-1

CDR3: CASSLQGWDSPLHF
V: TRBV7-2
J: TRBJ1-6

CDR3: CASSYSEGSTEAFF
V: TRBV27
J: TRBJ1-1

CDR3: CASSPRTGNSNQPQHF
V: TRBV18
J: TRBJ1-5

CDR3: CASSPPGRGNTEAFF
V: TRBV18
J: TRBJ1-1

CDR3: CASSASGLVGEQYF
V: TRBV6-1
J: TRBJ2-7

CDR3: CASSPGQMNTEAFF
V: TRBV5-8
J: TRBJ1-1

CDR3: CSVKAGGPGEQYF
V: TRBV29-1
J: TRBJ2-7

CDR3: CASSQGASGEVETQYF
V: TRBV4-1
J: TRBJ2-5

CDR3: CASSEVTGGSSPLHF
V: TRBV10-2
J: TRBJ1-6

CDR3: CASSLGLAEAFF
V: TRBV7-9
J: TRBJ1-1

CDR3: CASSLGQGARNEQFF
V: TRBV7-7
J: TRBJ2-1